This T cell receptor beta chain appears in the sequencing data of a study of T cells after yellow fever vaccination (dated by TCRdb to the late 2010s). As for the study more broadly: The SMART-Seq v4 Ultra Low Input RNA kit was used to prepare libraries from fractions with low cell numbers. To follow T-cell clones before and after primary and booster YFV17D yellow fever vaccination, bulk TCR alpha and beta repertoires were sequenced over time. The cohort comprised two healthy male donors, one aged 18 to 30 and one aged 30 to 39 years. Blood was drawn at multiple timepoints before and after primary and secondary immunization, with bulk PBMC replicates and cell subsets isolated.

V has 7 bases trimmed and J has 5 bases trimmed; junction bases matching no gene number 4. There are 12 amino acids in the CDR3, from cysteine to phenylalanine inclusive. Just CDR3 DNA is preserved here, 36 bases in frame from base 1. The germline V gene (reference sequence) gives CDR1 as SGHKS and CDR2 as YYEKEE. Results and caveats for the whole study, not just this receptor: Only a couple of donors were included in the study, so the extent to which the findings can be generalized is limited. Computational filtering was needed because FACS-sorted repertoires could contain abundant contaminating clonotypes from the bulk population. Compared with the primary T-cell response, the secondary T-cell response was faster but weaker, reaching its peak on day 5 rather than on day 15. Most clones expanded after primary vaccination (around 96% of CD4 and approximately 86% of CD8) were re-detected after the booster, suggesting that broad memory maintenance occurred. A small share of clonotypes was detected in both CD4 and CD8 compartments, with the overlap likely arising from convergent recombination.

The sample's treatment or condition label, in plain terms: live attenuated yellow fever vaccine strain. PBMCs were isolated from peripheral blood using a standard Ficoll-Paque protocol. Dynabeads CD4 and CD8 positive selection kits were used to isolate CD4 and CD8 T-cell fractions. TriZol was used to extract RNA from bulk PBMCs, CD4 and CD8 fractions, and dextramer-positive and dextramer-negative fractions. Synthesis of TCR cDNA relied on 5'RACE template switching, a step that introduced a universal primer site along with unique molecular identifiers. cDNA synthesis was primed from both the TCR alpha and TCR beta constant segments. Two PCR steps were used to amplify libraries, with sample barcodes and sequencing adapters being added in the second step. Sequencing of libraries was performed on Illumina HiSeq 2500 (2x100 bp) or NovaSeq (2x150 bp). The published analysis was carried out like this. MIGEC was used to demultiplex reads and collapse the reads into UMI consensus sequences, and MiXCR was used for V(D)J alignment. Using edgeR on replicate PBMC samples, clonotypes were called vaccine-responding if FDR was below 0.01 and the log2 fold change was above 5 up to day 15. Each bulk clonotype received a CD4 or CD8 identity based on whether the sequenced CD4 or CD8 repertoire contained that clonotype at higher abundance. TCRdb ran its own pipeline on the public reads, namely fastp trimming at Q25 and MiXCR clone calling, and kept in-frame beta chains. Each CDR3 protein gets just one entry, which takes the most common genes and DNA from the rows behind it. V and J calls and clone size were set by TCRdb, not the authors. Within this sample are around 140,000 distinct CDR3 sequences, with roughly 8.2% of them counted one time only. The top ten constitute 0.73% of the sample.

This clonotype was detected many times. The antigen this receptor binds is unknown. No much larger clonotype is one base removed from it; base qualities were not supplied. This chain joins TRBV5-5 to TRBJ2-5, and TRBD2 matches 8 of the central bases. This sequence was found in a man under 40 who received the YFV17D yellow fever vaccine. The sample in question was CD4+ T cells sorted from PBMCs, obtained 5 days after the yellow fever booster vaccination. The DNA reads as follows: TGTGCCAGCTTTCAGCGGGAGGAGACCCAGTACTTC. This yields the protein CASFQREETQYF.